The clone carrying this T cell receptor beta chain was found a few times. What it binds is not known. This sample stems from a study of cytotoxic CD8 clonotypes in ibrutinib-treated CLL. About the study: Per sample, productive templates averaged about 240,000 and productive rearrangements averaged approximately 90,000.

The assay was immunoSEQ multiplex PCR, and TCRdb's table has in-frame clones only and misses some. The sample lists some 76,000 clones; over 80% were seen once. Study results and limitations: Having risen at ibrutinib response, clonality had fallen back toward baseline by progression. Public clonotypes (which were uncommon) either contracted or remained stable on treatment.

CDR1 is ENHRY and CDR2 is SYGVKD in the germline V gene. V lost 8 bases, J lost 3 bases, and 13 bases lay in between. The CDR3 is 14 amino acids. J is TRBJ2-2 and V is TRBV10-3; D is tentatively TRBD1 or TRBD2 (5 bases each). Sample: PBMCs, taken after 24 months of ibrutinib treatment. The sequence was obtained from a human donor with chronic lymphocytic leukemia. The CDR3 sequence: CAISFRDDTGELFF. The CDR3 DNA reads as TGTGCCATCTCATTCAGGGACGACACCGGGGAGCTGTTTTTT.